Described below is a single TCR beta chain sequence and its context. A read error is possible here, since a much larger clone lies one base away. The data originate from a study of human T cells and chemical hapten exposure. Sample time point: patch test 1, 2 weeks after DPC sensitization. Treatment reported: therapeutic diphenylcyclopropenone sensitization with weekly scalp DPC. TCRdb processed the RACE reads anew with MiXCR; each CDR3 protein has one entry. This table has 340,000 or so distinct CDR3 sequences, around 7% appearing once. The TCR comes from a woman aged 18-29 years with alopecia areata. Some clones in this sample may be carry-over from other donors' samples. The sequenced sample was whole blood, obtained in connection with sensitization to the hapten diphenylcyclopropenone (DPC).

The CDR3 sequence: CSAPQRHQQETQYF. CDR3 in DNA: TGCAGTGCTCCTCAGAGACACCAACAAGAGACCCAGTACTTC. The chain recombines TRBV20-1 with TRBJ2-5, with no clear D. V was clipped by 5 bases and J by 2 bases, with 15 bases between them. The CDR3 is 14 residues long. Germline loops: CDR1 DFQATT, CDR2 SNEGSKA (reference sequence).